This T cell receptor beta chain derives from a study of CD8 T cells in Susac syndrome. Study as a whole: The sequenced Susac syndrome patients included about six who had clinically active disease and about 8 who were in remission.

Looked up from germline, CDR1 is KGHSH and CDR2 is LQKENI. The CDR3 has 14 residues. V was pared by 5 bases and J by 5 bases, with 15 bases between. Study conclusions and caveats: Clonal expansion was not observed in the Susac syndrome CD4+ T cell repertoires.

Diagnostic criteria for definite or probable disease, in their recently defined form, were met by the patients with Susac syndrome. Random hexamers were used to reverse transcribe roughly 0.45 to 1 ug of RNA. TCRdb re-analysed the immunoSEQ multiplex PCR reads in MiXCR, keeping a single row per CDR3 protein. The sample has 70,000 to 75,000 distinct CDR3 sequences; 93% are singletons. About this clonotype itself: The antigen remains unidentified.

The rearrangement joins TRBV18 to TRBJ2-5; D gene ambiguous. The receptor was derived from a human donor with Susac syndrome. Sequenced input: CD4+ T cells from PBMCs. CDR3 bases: TGTGCCAGCTCATTCCAGGTACAGTCGGAGACCCAGTACTTC. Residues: CASSFQVQSETQYF.